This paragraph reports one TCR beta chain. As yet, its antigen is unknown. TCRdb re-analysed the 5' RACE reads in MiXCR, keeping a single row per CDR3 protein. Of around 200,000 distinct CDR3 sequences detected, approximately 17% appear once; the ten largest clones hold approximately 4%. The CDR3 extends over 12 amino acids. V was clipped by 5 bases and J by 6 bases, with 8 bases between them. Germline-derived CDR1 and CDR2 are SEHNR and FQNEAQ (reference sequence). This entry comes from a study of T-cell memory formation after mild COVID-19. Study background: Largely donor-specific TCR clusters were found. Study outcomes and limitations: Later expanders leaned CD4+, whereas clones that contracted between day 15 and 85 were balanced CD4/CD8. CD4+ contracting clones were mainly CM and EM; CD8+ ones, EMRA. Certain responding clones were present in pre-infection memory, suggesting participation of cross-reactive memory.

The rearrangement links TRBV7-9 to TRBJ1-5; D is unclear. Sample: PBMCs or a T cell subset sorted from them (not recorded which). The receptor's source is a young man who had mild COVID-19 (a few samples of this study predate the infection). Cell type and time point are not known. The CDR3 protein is CASSPGSQPQHF. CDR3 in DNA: TGTGCCAGCAGCCCGGGAAGTCAGCCCCAGCATTTT.